This TCR beta chain was obtained from a study of blood T cell repertoires in COVID-19. V dropped 2 bases and J dropped 3; count of bases not matched to a gene: 8. CDR1 is SGHNT, CDR2 YYREEE, per germline (reference sequence). The CDR3 sequence is 16 residues long. Participant age was about 18 to 100 years, and participants resided in 20 to 30 US areas. For recovered donors of Cohort 3, there were two negative PCRs, clearance, or symptom resolution. Methods used by the authors: Reference gene primer amplification in the assay estimated nucleated cell counts. Clones were sequenced by immunoSEQ multiplex PCR, and TCRdb holds only the in-frame ones, with some missing. Clonal size and the V and J genes are those of that table, whereas D and trimming came from the DNA. Among about 400,000 clones, more than 75% were seen once, and the ten largest hold about 2.7%.

Material for sequencing was PBMCs or T cells enriched from blood (not recorded which). This chain links TRBV5-4 with TRBJ1-2; TRBD1 matches 9 bases. The clonotype originates from a woman younger than 45 who had recovered from COVID-19. The CDR3, as DNA: TGTGCCAGCAGCTTTAAGACAGGGGGTGAGGACTATGGCTACACCTTC. Its protein product is CASSFKTGGEDYGYTF.